A selection of T cell receptor beta chains follows, all from one sample in a study of cytomegalovirus exposure and HLA in healthy donors. Some clones are missing from TCRdb's copy, which holds only in-frame ones; the method was immunoSEQ multiplex PCR. Of 85,000 to 130,000 clones listed, around 75% were seen once; the top ten hold roughly 15%. Sequencing used PBMCs. These receptors were collected from a male donor in good health and CMV-seropositive. Each CDR3 is given with its conserved first and last residue. The order of the fields is clone size, D gene, J gene, V gene, CDR3 DNA, CDR3 protein. D genes are given only for firm matches. Only some rows state a clone size, as once, few, many or a class for expanded clones.

clone size: .; D gene: .; J gene: TRBJ2-5; V gene: TRBV4-2; CDR3 DNA: TGTGCCAGCAGGCGGGGCCCCGGCGAGACCCAGTACTTC; CDR3 protein: CASRRGPGETQYF
clone size: .; D gene: TRBD1; J gene: TRBJ2-2; V gene: TRBV25-1; CDR3 DNA: TGTGCCAGCAGTGAAGGGACAGGGGACACCGGGGAGCTGTTTTTT; CDR3 protein: CASSEGTGDTGELFF
clone size: .; D gene: .; J gene: TRBJ1-1; V gene: TRBV5-1; CDR3 DNA: TGCGCCAGCAGCCCACAGCTAAACACTGAAGCTTTCTTT; CDR3 protein: CASSPQLNTEAFF
clone size: .; D gene: .; J gene: TRBJ2-3; V gene: TRBV4-3; CDR3 DNA: TGCGCCAGCAGCCAAGATATCCCCCCCCCTACGCAGTATTTT; CDR3 protein: CASSQDIPPPTQYF
clone size: .; D gene: TRBD2; J gene: TRBJ2-1; V gene: TRBV10-1; CDR3 DNA: TGCGCCAGCAGTGAGGAGGAGGGGAGGGCAAAGTCCTACAATGAGCAGTTCTTC; CDR3 protein: CASSEEEGRAKSYNEQFF
clone size: few; D gene: .; J gene: TRBJ2-3; V gene: TRBV5-4; CDR3 DNA: TGTGCCAGCAGCCGGGAGTCGGGGGATACGCAGTATTTT; CDR3 protein: CASSRESGDTQYF
clone size: once; D gene: .; J gene: TRBJ2-7; V gene: TRBV27; CDR3 DNA: TGTGCCAGCAGTCCGGGGAGAGGGATCTCCTACGAGCAGTACTTC; CDR3 protein: CASSPGRGISYEQYF
clone size: once; D gene: .; J gene: TRBJ2-2; V gene: TRBV19; CDR3 DNA: TGTGCCAGTAGTATCGGGACACTGATTCGCGGGGAGCTGTTTTTT; CDR3 protein: CASSIGTLIRGELFF
clone size: .; D gene: .; J gene: TRBJ1-2; V gene: TRBV5-1; CDR3 DNA: TGCGCCAGCAGCTTCCAGGGGATTAACTATGGCTACACCTTC; CDR3 protein: CASSFQGINYGYTF
clone size: .; D gene: TRBD1; J gene: TRBJ1-1; V gene: TRBV6-1; CDR3 DNA: TGTGCCAGCAGTGAACACCCGGGACAGGGCACTGAAGCTTTCTTT; CDR3 protein: CASSEHPGQGTEAFF
clone size: .; D gene: TRBD1; J gene: TRBJ2-7; V gene: TRBV6-5; CDR3 DNA: TGTGCCAGCAGTCCCGGGACAGGGAGGTACGAGCAGTACTTC; CDR3 protein: CASSPGTGRYEQYF
clone size: .; D gene: .; J gene: TRBJ2-2; V gene: TRBV9; CDR3 DNA: TGTGCCAGCAGCCCCTGGGGAGGCGCGAACACCGGGGAGCTGTTTTTT; CDR3 protein: CASSPWGGANTGELFF
clone size: .; D gene: TRBD1; J gene: TRBJ2-3; V gene: TRBV9; CDR3 DNA: TGTGCCAGCAGCGTAAGGGGGGACAGGCCCCCCACTGGAGATACGCAGTATTTT; CDR3 protein: CASSVRGDRPPTGDTQYF
clone size: few; D gene: TRBD1; J gene: TRBJ1-4; V gene: TRBV5-4; CDR3 DNA: TGTGCCAGCAGCTTGGACAGGGGTGAAAAACTGTTTTTT; CDR3 protein: CASSLDRGEKLFF
clone size: .; D gene: TRBD1; J gene: TRBJ2-2; V gene: TRBV7-8; CDR3 DNA: TGTGCCAGCAGCTTCAAGGGGGCCTCCACCGGGGAGCTGTTTTTT; CDR3 protein: CASSFKGASTGELFF
clone size: .; D gene: TRBD2; J gene: TRBJ2-1; V gene: TRBV11-2; CDR3 DNA: TGTGCCAGCAAGCATAGCGGGGGTAACAATGAGCAGTTCTTC; CDR3 protein: CASKHSGGNNEQFF
clone size: .; D gene: TRBD1; J gene: TRBJ1-1; V gene: TRBV14; CDR3 DNA: TGTGCCAGCAGCCCTACCTGGGACAGGTCTTTGAACACTGAAGCTTTCTTT; CDR3 protein: CASSPTWDRSLNTEAFF
clone size: few; D gene: TRBD2; J gene: TRBJ2-3; V gene: TRBV4-1; CDR3 DNA: TGCGCCAGCAGCCACCTAAAGCGGGGAAGCACAGATACGCAGTATTTT; CDR3 protein: CASSHLKRGSTDTQYF
clone size: once; D gene: .; J gene: TRBJ2-1; V gene: TRBV5-1; CDR3 DNA: TGCGCCAGCAGCTTGGTCGGGGGTCCCTACAATGAGCAGTTCTTC; CDR3 protein: CASSLVGGPYNEQFF
clone size: .; D gene: TRBD2; J gene: TRBJ2-3; V gene: TRBV19; CDR3 DNA: TGTGCCAGTAGTATAGCGGGGGGGATGGATACGCAGTATTTT; CDR3 protein: CASSIAGGMDTQYF
clone size: once; D gene: TRBD2; J gene: TRBJ2-1; V gene: TRBV7-7; CDR3 DNA: TGTGCTAGCAGCTTAGGGCGGGGGGGCTCCTACAATGAGCAGTTCTTC; CDR3 protein: CASSLGRGGSYNEQFF
clone size: .; D gene: .; J gene: TRBJ2-1; V gene: TRBV6-1; CDR3 DNA: TGTGCCAGCAGTGAATCAGGCGGGTGGGACAATGAGCAGTTCTTC; CDR3 protein: CASSESGGWDNEQFF
clone size: few; D gene: .; J gene: TRBJ2-2; V gene: TRBV29-1; CDR3 DNA: TGCAGCGTTGAAGAATCGGGGTTTGGCGGGGAGCTGTTTTTT; CDR3 protein: CSVEESGFGGELFF
clone size: .; D gene: .; J gene: TRBJ2-7; V gene: TRBV30; CDR3 DNA: TGTGCCTGGAGTGCCCGGGGAAACGAGCAGTACTTC; CDR3 protein: CAWSARGNEQYF
clone size: .; D gene: TRBD2; J gene: TRBJ2-4; V gene: TRBV7-9; CDR3 DNA: TGTGCCAGCAGCTTTAGGGACGGGGAGGGGACGGGTCACATTCAGTACTTC; CDR3 protein: CASSFRDGEGTGHIQYF
clone size: few; D gene: .; J gene: TRBJ2-7; V gene: TRBV2; CDR3 DNA: TGTGCCGGACGACAGTTCGAAAACTACGAGCAGTACTTC; CDR3 protein: CAGRQFENYEQYF
clone size: .; D gene: TRBD2; J gene: TRBJ2-1; V gene: TRBV11-2; CDR3 DNA: TGTGCCAGCAGACCGAGCGGGGGGGCCGACAATGAGCAGTTCTTC; CDR3 protein: CASRPSGGADNEQFF
clone size: .; D gene: .; J gene: TRBJ1-2; V gene: TRBV27; CDR3 DNA: TGTGCCAGCAGTTTAGCGGGGAGGGGCTACACCTTC; CDR3 protein: CASSLAGRGYTF
clone size: .; D gene: .; J gene: TRBJ1-3; V gene: TRBV28; CDR3 DNA: TGTGCCAGCAGTTTATGGGGCCACTTGTGGGGCGATGGAAACACCATATATTTT; CDR3 protein: CASSLWGHLWGDGNTIYF
clone size: .; D gene: .; J gene: TRBJ1-5; V gene: TRBV15; CDR3 DNA: TGTGCCACCAGCAGAGATCAGCGGGAGTCTTATAGCAATCAGCCCCAGCATTTT; CDR3 protein: CATSRDQRESYSNQPQHF
clone size: .; D gene: .; J gene: TRBJ1-2; V gene: TRBV14; CDR3 DNA: TGTGCCAGCAGCCGATATGGACAGACTTTTGATGGCTACACCTTC; CDR3 protein: CASSRYGQTFDGYTF
clone size: .; D gene: TRBD1; J gene: TRBJ1-2; V gene: TRBV29-1; CDR3 DNA: TGCAGCGTTCGATCCGGGACAGGGCCCCCGGACTATGGCTACACCTTC; CDR3 protein: CSVRSGTGPPDYGYTF
clone size: .; D gene: .; J gene: TRBJ1-2; V gene: TRBV28; CDR3 DNA: TGTGCCAGCAGTCTCCGGACATTTCCTAACTATGGCTACACCTTC; CDR3 protein: CASSLRTFPNYGYTF
clone size: .; D gene: TRBD1; J gene: TRBJ1-2; V gene: TRBV27; CDR3 DNA: TGTGCCAGCAGTTCCCCGGACAGGGCTAACTATGGCTACACCTTC; CDR3 protein: CASSSPDRANYGYTF